This entry is about one TCR beta chain. Its specificity is unknown. This entry is derived from a study of beta chain features in type 1 diabetes. All of the isolated RNA was reverse transcribed, so expressed TCRB transcripts were sequenced. Using immunoSEQ multiplex PCR, the repertoire was profiled, and TCRdb retains in-frame clones only, with some absent. The top ten clones hold roughly 0.04% of a sample with fewer than 500,000 clones, roughly 13% of them seen once. Sorting based on CD45RO/CCR7/CD25/CD127/CD95/CD27 separated CD4+ naive, central memory, regulatory and stem cell-like memory cells. Germline lookup yields CDR1 KGHSH and CDR2 LQKENI. The V segment lost 2 bases and the J segment 2 bases; nucleotides outside the gene matches: 4. The CDR3 length is 15 residues. General study results and limits: Unsettled here was the matter of whether HLA type influences TCRB rearrangement. Naive, central memory and regulatory TCRB repertoires appeared more similar among patients than healthy donors. Shorter templates might be favored by PCR, and equally so in patients and in controls.

This TCR derives from a man younger than 45 in good health. This sequence joins TRBV18 and TRBJ1-2, with 8 bases matching TRBD1. The source material was naive CD4+ T cells from blood. In DNA, the CDR3 is TGTGCCAGCTCACCAGGACAGGGCCGAAACTATGGCTACACCTTC. It yields the protein CASSPGQGRNYGYTF.